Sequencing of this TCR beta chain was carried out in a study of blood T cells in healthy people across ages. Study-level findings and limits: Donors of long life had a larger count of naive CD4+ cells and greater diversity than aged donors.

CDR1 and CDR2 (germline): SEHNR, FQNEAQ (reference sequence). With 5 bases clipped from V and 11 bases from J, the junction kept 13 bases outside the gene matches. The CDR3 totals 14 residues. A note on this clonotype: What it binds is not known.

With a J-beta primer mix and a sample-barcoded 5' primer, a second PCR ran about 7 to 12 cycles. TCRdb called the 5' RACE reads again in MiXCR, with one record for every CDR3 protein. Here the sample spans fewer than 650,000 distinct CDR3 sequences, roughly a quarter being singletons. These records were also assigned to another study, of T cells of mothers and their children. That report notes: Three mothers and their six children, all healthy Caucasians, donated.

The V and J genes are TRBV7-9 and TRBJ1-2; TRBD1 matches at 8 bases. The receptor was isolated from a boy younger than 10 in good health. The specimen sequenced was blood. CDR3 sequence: CASSALAGQAFYTF. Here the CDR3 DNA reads TGTGCCAGCAGCGCCTTAGCGGGACAGGCCTTTTACACCTTC.